This TCR beta chain came from a study of patients and donors after allogeneic stem cell transplantation. The germline CDR1 and CDR2 sequences are MDHEN and SYDVKM. CDR3 length: 15 amino acids. With 6 bases clipped from V and 5 bases from J, the junction kept 8 bases outside the gene matches. This clonotype was detected a few times. TCRdb reanalysed the RT-PCR reads using MiXCR and keeps one entry per CDR3 protein. This table has 80,000 to 90,000 distinct CDR3 sequences, about 44% appearing once. The clonotype was recovered from a human donor who was either an allogeneic HSCT recipient or a stem cell or donor lymphocyte infusion donor (not recorded which). It is not recorded whose cells these are; they may come from a transplant donor. The chain recombines TRBV28 with TRBJ1-4, with 8 bases that match TRBD1. The specimen was blood, either unsorted or a sorted T cell fraction (not recorded which). The chain's CDR3 is CASSTPGQGNEKLFF. Here the CDR3 DNA reads TGTGCCAGCAGCACGCCTGGACAGGGCAATGAAAAACTGTTTTTT.